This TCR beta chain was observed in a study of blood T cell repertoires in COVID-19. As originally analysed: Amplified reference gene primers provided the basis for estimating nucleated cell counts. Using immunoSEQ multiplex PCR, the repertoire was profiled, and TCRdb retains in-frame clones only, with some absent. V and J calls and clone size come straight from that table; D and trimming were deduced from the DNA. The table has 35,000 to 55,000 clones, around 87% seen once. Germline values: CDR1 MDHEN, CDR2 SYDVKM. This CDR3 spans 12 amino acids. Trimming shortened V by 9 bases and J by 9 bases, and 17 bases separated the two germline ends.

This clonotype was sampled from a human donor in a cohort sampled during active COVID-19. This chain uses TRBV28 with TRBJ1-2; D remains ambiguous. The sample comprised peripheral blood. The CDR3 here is CASFAPEQRYTF. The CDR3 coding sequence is TGTGCCAGTTTTGCGCCGGAACAGCGCTACACCTTC.